This TCR beta chain stems from a study of T cells in Graves' hyperthyroidism and ophthalmopathy. A few counts support this clonotype. CDR3 length: 17 amino acids. The V gene's germline CDR1 is SGHTA and CDR2 FQGTGA. V gave up 6 bases and J gave up 2 bases; unmatched junction bases: 6. TCR beta CDR3 regions were amplified from RNA transcripts. Carried out on the TCR CDR3, a first-round RT-PCR used the HTBI primer set. TCRdb redid the calling of the multiplex PCR reads with MiXCR, one entry per CDR3 protein. The sample holds fewer than 500,000 distinct CDR3 sequences, over 12% seen once. This clonotype originated in a young man with Graves' ophthalmopathy. The sample was blood. This chain joins TRBV7-3 and TRBJ2-2; 13 bases map to TRBD2. DNA of the CDR3: TGTGCCAGCAGGTCCGGGACTAGCGGGACCAACACCGGGGAGCTGTTTTTT. It translates to CASRSGTSGTNTGELFF. The whole variable domain, filled in from reference TRBV7-3 and TRBJ2-2, reads GAGVSQTPSNKVTEKGKYVELRCDPISGHTALYWYRQSLGQGPEFLIYFQGTGAADDSGLPNDRFFAVRPEGSVSTLKIQRTERGDSAVYLCASRSGTSGTNTGELFFGEGSRLTVL.